The 25 T cell receptor beta chains reported below all come from one sample, sequenced in a study of T cells in Graves' hyperthyroidism and ophthalmopathy. Authors of the study amplified TCR beta CDR3 regions from RNA transcripts. The TCR CDR3 first-round RT-PCR relied on the HTBI primer set. TCRdb called the multiplex PCR reads again in MiXCR, with one record for every CDR3 protein. The repertoire holds about 290,000 distinct CDR3 sequences, approximately 18% seen once, with roughly 40% in the top ten. The specimen was blood. Receptors originate from a middle-aged man with Graves' ophthalmopathy.

This clonotype has at least ten counts. V is TRBV7-9 and J is TRBJ2-1; TRBD2 matches at 9 bases. The V gene's germline CDR1 is SEHNR and CDR2 FQNEAQ (reference sequence). The V and J ends lost 5 bases and 4 bases, in that order; junction bases with no gene match: 6. CDR3 size: 15 residues. The CDR3 spells CASSKTSGPYNEQFF. As DNA, the CDR3 is TGTGCCAGCAGCAAGACTAGCGGCCCTTACAATGAGCAGTTCTTC.

This clonotype was detected ten times or more. The chain carries TRBV11-2 and TRBJ2-7; unclear D gene. The CDR3 is 15 amino acids. Trimming pared 0 bases from V and 2 bases from J, leaving 11 bases between. Looked up from germline, CDR1 is SGHAT and CDR2 is FQNNGV. For the CDR3, the DNA is TGTGCCAGCAGCTTAGAACTAATGACAACCTACGAGCAGTACTTC. Its protein is CASSLELMTTYEQYF.

This clonotype showed up just a few times. J is TRBJ2-6 and V is TRBV10-2; D is unclear. Trimming left V 7 bases short and J 0 bases short, with 1 base between. Germline CDR1 reads WSHSY; CDR2 reads SAAADI. The CDR3 extends over 12 amino acids. The CDR3 DNA is TGCGCCAGCAACTCTGGGGCCAACGTCCTGACTTTC. The encoded protein is CASNSGANVLTF.

In its sample, this clonotype was seen a few times. The V and J genes are TRBV15 and TRBJ2-3; 9 bases are a match to TRBD1. The J segment lost 6 bases and the V segment lost 0 bases, leaving 10 bases of the junction unmatched. Looked up from germline, CDR1 is LNHNV and CDR2 is YYDKDF (reference sequence). The CDR3 is 17 amino acids. CDR3 protein: CATSRDGTGSVEDTQYF. The CDR3 region has the DNA TGTGCCACCAGCAGAGACGGGACAGGGAGCGTAGAGGATACGCAGTATTTT.

The chain employs TRBV6-1 and TRBJ2-7; 12 nucleotides match TRBD1. Germline V lookup: CDR1 MNHNS, CDR2 SASEGT. There are 15 residues in the CDR3. The trim removed 4 bases at V and 4 bases at J, leaving 5 bases unmatched. For the CDR3, the DNA is TGTGCCAGCAGTGCGTGGGACAGGGGGCCTTACGAGCAGTACTTC. Protein product: CASSAWDRGPYEQYF.

CDR3 DNA sequence: TGTGCCAGCAGTTACGGAGGGACAGGGGGCACAGATACGCAGTATTTT. Its protein is CASSYGGTGGTDTQYF. The chain uses TRBV6-6 and TRBJ2-3; 10 bases fit TRBD1. The CDR3 loop spans 16 amino acids. Germline CDR1 MNHNY, CDR2 SVGAGI (reference sequence). With V trimmed by 2 bases and J by 1 base, 3 bases remained unmatched.

This clonotype has at least ten counts. The CDR3 sequence is CASSVWGIGTGELFF. CDR3 DNA sequence: TGTGCCAGCAGCGTCTGGGGGATCGGCACCGGGGAGCTGTTTTTT. The rearrangement uses TRBV7-3 and TRBJ2-2; either TRBD1 or TRBD2 may supply D (5 bases each). Germline-derived CDR1 and CDR2 are SGHTA and FQGTGA. This CDR3 is 15 amino acids long. Trimming pared 5 bases from V and 4 bases from J, leaving 14 bases between.

This clonotype was seen many times. The chain joins TRBV4-1 to TRBJ1-5, with D hard to call. The V end lost 0 bases, the J end lost 3 bases, and 12 bases lay between the germline ends. The germline gives CDR1 MGHRA, CDR2 YSYEKL. This CDR3 contains 16 residues. CDR3 amino acids: CASSQDPGQDNQPQHF. DNA of the CDR3: TGCGCCAGCAGCCAAGACCCCGGGCAGGACAATCAGCCCCAGCATTTT.

This clonotype was counted at least ten times. This chain connects TRBV4-2 to TRBJ2-1; D gene uncertain. V lost 0 bases to trimming and J lost 3 bases, with 12 bases between them. CDR3 length: 16 residues. The germline CDR1 and CDR2 sequences are LGHNA and YNFKEQ. CDR3 nucleotides: TGTGCCAGCAGCCAAGATATTTCTGGCAGCTACAATGAGCAGTTCTTC. It yields the protein CASSQDISGSYNEQFF.

This clonotype was seen at least ten times. V is TRBV9 and J is TRBJ2-3; 9 bases map to TRBD1. The V segment lost 3 bases and the J segment 4 bases; nucleotides outside the gene matches: 9. Germline V lookup: CDR1 SGDLS, CDR2 YYNGEE. The CDR3 loop spans 16 amino acids. The CDR3 DNA reads as TGTGCCAGCAGCGGACCGGGACAGGGTGGGGCAGATACGCAGTATTTT. Translation gives CASSGPGQGGADTQYF.

Many counts were recorded for this clonotype. The chain links TRBV5-1 to TRBJ1-1; D gene uncertain. Germline V gene sequence: CDR1 SGHRS, CDR2 YFSETQ. The ends were cut back, 3 bases at V and 1 base at J, with 7 bases in the middle. CDR3 length: 13 residues. This CDR3 reads CASSSSTNTEAFF. CDR3 DNA sequence: TGCGCCAGCAGCTCATCTACGAACACTGAAGCTTTCTTT. The full variable domain, with the rest looked up from reference TRBV5-1 and TRBJ1-1, is KAGVTQTPRYLIKTRGQQVTLSCSPISGHRSVSWYQQTPGQGLQFLFEYFSETQRNKGNFPGRFSGRQFSNSRSEMNVSTLELGDSALYLCASSSSTNTEAFFGQGTRLTVV.

This clonotype has at least ten counts. The chain uses TRBV11-2 and TRBJ2-1; 7 bases line up with TRBD2. This CDR3 contains 11 residues. Germline CDR1 SGHAT, CDR2 FQNNGV. V lost 4 bases and J lost 9; bases outside the gene matches: 0. CDR3 loop: CASSWGGEQFF. CDR3 sequence (DNA): TGTGCCAGCAGCTGGGGGGGTGAGCAGTTCTTC.

This clonotype was detected many times. The V call is TRBV3-1, the J call TRBJ2-1; 11 nucleotides line up with TRBD2. This CDR3 is built from 13 residues. V shed 6 bases and J 8 bases; nucleotides not matched to a gene: 3. Per germline, CDR1 LGHDT and CDR2 YNNKEL (reference sequence). DNA for the CDR3: TGTGCCAGCAGTACTAGCGGGAGAGATGAGCAGTTCTTC. As protein: CASSTSGRDEQFF.

This clonotype was seen many times. The CDR3 region has the DNA TGCGCCAGCAGCTTGGGCGAGGGCGAGACCCAGTACTTC. It yields the protein CASSLGEGETQYF. J is TRBJ2-5 and V is TRBV5-1, with D possibly being TRBD2 (5 bases). The CDR3 runs to 13 residues. V lost 0 bases and J lost 5, with 8 bases in between. Germline loops: CDR1 SGHRS, CDR2 YFSETQ.

This sequence joins TRBV27 and TRBJ2-5, with D perhaps TRBD2 (6 bases). This CDR3 spans 15 amino acids. The germline V gene encodes CDR1 MNHEY and CDR2 SMNVEV (reference sequence). The V and J ends lost 4 bases and 2 bases respectively, with 14 bases between them. The CDR3 nucleotides are TGTGCCAGCAGTTCTTCTGCGGCGGGACAAGAGACCCAGTACTTC. Translation: CASSSSAAGQETQYF.

The chain is built from TRBV28 and TRBJ2-1; 9 nucleotides line up with TRBD2. The V gene's germline CDR1 is MDHEN and CDR2 SYDVKM. CDR3 size: 13 residues. The V and J ends lost 8 bases and 4 bases, in that order; junction bases with no gene match: 3. The CDR3 here is CASASGAYNEQFF. The CDR3 DNA is TGTGCCAGCGCTAGCGGGGCATACAATGAGCAGTTCTTC.

This clonotype was seen a handful of times. The chain is built from TRBV19 and TRBJ2-1; TRBD2 matches 11 bases. Germline lookup yields CDR1 LNHDA and CDR2 SQIVND (reference sequence). The CDR3 totals 15 residues. V lost 2 bases, J lost 8 bases, and 5 bases stayed unmatched. The CDR3: CASSISSGRADEQFF. Written as DNA, the CDR3 is TGTGCCAGTAGTATAAGTAGCGGGAGGGCCGATGAGCAGTTCTTC.

There are many counts of this clonotype. V usage is TRBV7-3 and J usage is TRBJ2-2; D remains unclear. Deletions cut 5 bases from V and 6 bases from J, with 16 bases between. CDR3 length: 15 amino acids. The V gene's germline CDR1 is SGHTA and CDR2 FQGTGA. CDR3 sequence: CASSQVAVDSGELFF. CDR3 DNA: TGTGCCAGCAGCCAAGTTGCAGTTGACTCCGGGGAGCTGTTTTTT.

This clonotype has a handful of counts. The rearrangement links TRBV19 to TRBJ2-5, with D perhaps given as TRBD1 or TRBD2 (5 bases each). The V end was cut by 6 bases, the J end by 5 bases, with 22 bases between. Germline CDR1 LNHDA, CDR2 SQIVND (reference sequence). The CDR3 has 16 amino acids. CDR3 DNA: TGTGCCAGTAGCTCCGTCGGGACCACGGGGCTGGAGACCCAGTACTTC. This translates into CASSSVGTTGLETQYF.

This clonotype was counted only a few times. The V call is TRBV5-6, the J call TRBJ2-1, with 7 bases fitting TRBD1. Per the germline V gene, CDR1 is SGHDT and CDR2 is YYEEEE. The V and J ends lost 3 bases and 2 bases, in that order; junction bases with no gene match: 11. The CDR3 is 17 residues long. The CDR3 reads CASSSRGTVTAYNEQFF. The CDR3 region has the DNA TGTGCCAGCAGCTCCCGAGGGACAGTTACTGCCTACAATGAGCAGTTCTTC.

This clonotype appeared a few times. The CDR3 nucleotides are TGTGCCAGCAGCCCGGGGGGGGACCCCTATGGCTACACCTTC. It encodes CASSPGGDPYGYTF. V is TRBV11-1 and J is TRBJ1-2; tentative D call: TRBD1 (5 bases). With 5 bases removed from V and 4 bases from J, the gap between germline ends came to 14 bases. This CDR3 region has 14 residues. Germline CDR1 reads SGHAT; CDR2 reads FQDESV (reference sequence).

On this clonotype: This could be a read error, since a much larger clone is one nucleotide away. This is likely a read error, given that the CDR3 carries no conserved phenylalanine or tryptophan at its end. The rearrangement links TRBV2 to TRBJ2-7, with D uncertain. The V end lost 2 bases, the J end lost 0 bases, and 8 bases lay between the germline ends. The CDR3 consists of 14 residues. CDR1 is SNHLY, CDR2 FYNNEI, per germline. CDR3 protein: CASSELVASYEQYS. The CDR3 DNA follows: TGTGCCAGCAGTGAATTGGTGGCCTCCTACGAGCAGTACTCC.

This clonotype showed up just a few times. The rearrangement joins TRBV30 to TRBJ2-6; tentatively, D is TRBD1 (6 bases). Between the trimmed V and J ends, which lost 3 bases and 0 bases, there was a span of 12 bases. This CDR3 spans 16 amino acids. Germline CDR1 is GTSNPN and CDR2 is SVGIG (reference sequence). The CDR3 sequence is CAWRLLGGSGANVLTF. The CDR3 region has the DNA TGTGCCTGGAGACTTCTAGGGGGCTCTGGGGCCAACGTCCTGACTTTC.

The genes are TRBV11-2 and TRBJ2-1, with 7 bases identical to TRBD2. This CDR3 region has 15 residues. V trimming: 3 bases; J trimming: 3 bases; junction bases outside the gene matches: 5. Germline lookup yields CDR1 SGHAT and CDR2 FQNNGV. The CDR3 nucleotides are TGTGCCAGCAGCTTCCGGGAGGCCCTCTACAATGAGCAGTTCTTC. Its protein product is CASSFREALYNEQFF.

This clonotype was recorded at least ten times. The chain carries TRBV7-9 and TRBJ1-2, with 12 positions matching TRBD1. From germline, CDR1 is SEHNR and CDR2 FQNEAQ (reference sequence). The CDR3 totals 17 residues. The ends lost 5 bases at V and 5 bases at J; junction bases unmatched: 12. The CDR3 bases are TGTGCCAGCAGCCCCCAGGGACAGGGGGCCGGAACGTATGGCTACACCTTC. It yields the protein CASSPQGQGAGTYGYTF.